Detailed here is one T cell receptor (beta chain). Sequencing relied on immunoSEQ assay v3.0, run at survey level. Profiling relied on immunoSEQ multiplex PCR, and the TCRdb table lists in-frame clones only, not all of them. The data contain under 20,000 clones, roughly 80% of them singletons. Germline CDR1 MNHEY, CDR2 SVGAGI. The CDR3 sequence is 13 residues long. Trimming cost V 10 bases and J 2 bases, with 14 bases left between them. These data belong to a study of long-term antiretroviral therapy in people with HIV. This receptor was obtained from a man in his thirties or forties with HIV. The chain couples TRBV6-5 to TRBJ1-1; a possible D gene is TRBD1 (6 bases). Source: unsorted PBMCs, taken around 2.1 years before starting antiretroviral therapy. This chain's CDR3 is CAIRGDSNTEAFF. The CDR3 DNA is TGTGCCATCAGGGGTGACAGCAACACTGAAGCTTTCTTT.